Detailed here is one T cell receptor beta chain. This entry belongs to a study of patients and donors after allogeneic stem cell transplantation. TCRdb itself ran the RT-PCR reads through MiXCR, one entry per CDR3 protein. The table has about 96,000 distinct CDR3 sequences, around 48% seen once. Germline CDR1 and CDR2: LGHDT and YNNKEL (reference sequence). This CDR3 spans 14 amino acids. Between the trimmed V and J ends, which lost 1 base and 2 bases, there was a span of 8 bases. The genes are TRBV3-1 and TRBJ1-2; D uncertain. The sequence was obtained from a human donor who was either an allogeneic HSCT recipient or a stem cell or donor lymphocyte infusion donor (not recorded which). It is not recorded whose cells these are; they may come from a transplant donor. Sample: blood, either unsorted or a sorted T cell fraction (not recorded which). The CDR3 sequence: CASSQVSKNYGYTF. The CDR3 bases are TGTGCCAGCAGCCAAGTTTCGAAGAACTATGGCTACACCTTC.